A single sample gave rise to the 9 T cell receptor beta chains below, sequenced in a study of blood T cell repertoires in COVID-19. Sequenced by immunoSEQ multiplex PCR; TCRdb stores in-frame clones only, minus some. Among some 18,000 clones listed, about 88% were seen once. Sample: peripheral blood. Source of these receptors: a human donor in a cohort sampled during active COVID-19.

The chain uses TRBV9 and TRBJ1-3; D gene uncertain. CDR3 length equals 14 residues. The V end was cut by 2 bases, the J end by 4 bases, with 10 bases between. CDR1 and CDR2 from the germline V gene are SGDLS and YYNGEE. The CDR3 DNA reads as TGTGCCAGCAGCGTTCGCGCGATCGGAAACACCATATATTTT. Its translation is CASSVRAIGNTIYF. Looking up the rest from reference TRBV9 and TRBJ1-3 gives the full variable domain: DSGVTQTPKHLITATGQRVTLRCSPRSGDLSVYWYQQSLDQGLQFLIQYYNGEERAKGNILERFSAQQFPDLHSELNLSSLELGDSALYFCASSVRAIGNTIYFGEGSWLTVV.

This sequence joins TRBV5-4 and TRBJ2-3, with D perhaps matching TRBD1 (6 bases). This CDR3 spans 14 amino acids. The germline CDR1 and CDR2 sequences are SGHNT and YYREEE (reference sequence). V lost 4 bases to trimming and J lost 0 bases, with 9 bases between them. CDR3 sequence: CASSATGSTDTQYF. The CDR3 region has the DNA TGTGCCAGCAGCGCCACAGGGAGCACAGATACGCAGTATTTT. Filled out from reference TRBV5-4 and TRBJ2-3, the complete variable domain reads ETGVTQSPTHLIKTRGQQVTLRCSSQSGHNTVSWYQQALGQGPQFIFQYYREEENGRGNFPPRFSGLQFPNYSSELNVNALELDDSALYLCASSATGSTDTQYFGPGTRLTVL.

Points on this clone: A read error may account for a junction end that differs from germline. The chain joins TRBV6-4 to TRBJ1-1, with 8 bases that match TRBD1. Per germline, CDR1 MRHNA and CDR2 SNTAGT. The CDR3 is 14 residues long. CDR3 DNA: TGTGCCGGCAGTGAGGGCAGGGGGCAGGTTGAAGCTTTCTTT. This sequence encodes CAGSEGRGQVEAFF.

The chain carries TRBV2 and TRBJ2-5, with D possibly matching TRBD1 (6 bases). V was trimmed by 2 bases and J by 4 bases, leaving 23 bases between them. The CDR3 sequence is 18 residues long. Germline values: CDR1 SNHLY, CDR2 FYNNEI. The CDR3 nucleotides read TGTGCCAGCAGTGAAACCCCAGGGATGGTACAGGGTGGAGAGACCCAGTACTTC. Residues: CASSETPGMVQGGETQYF.

This clone was recorded once. This chain connects TRBV3-1 (or the pseudogene TRBV3-2) to TRBJ2-5, with D uncertain. V lost 1 base, J lost 2 bases, and 11 bases lay in between. Germline V CDR1 and CDR2: LGHDT, YNNKEL (reference sequence). The CDR3 is 15 amino acids. The CDR3 loop is CASSQGVTRQETQYF. As DNA, the CDR3 is TGTGCCAGCAGCCAAGGTGTAACAAGACAAGAGACCCAGTACTTC.

This clone was seen only once. The chain carries TRBV6-6 and TRBJ2-3; 7 bases are shared with TRBD2. V was clipped by 0 bases and J by 3 bases; unmatched bases: 6. In germline, CDR1 is MNHNY, CDR2 SVGAGI (reference sequence). This CDR3 spans 16 amino acids. This chain's CDR3 is CASSYSTGGGTDTQYF. CDR3 DNA sequence: TGTGCCAGCAGTTACTCGACGGGGGGAGGAACAGATACGCAGTATTTT.

The chain carries TRBV6-5 and TRBJ1-2, with D unresolved. CDR1 and CDR2 (germline): MNHEY, SVGAGI. The germline V and J ends were trimmed by 6 bases and 8 bases, with 13 bases remaining between them. The CDR3 runs 12 residues. CDR3 nucleotides: TGTGCCAGCAGAAGGGAGTACGGGGGCTACACCTTC. It translates to CASRREYGGYTF.

This chain uses TRBV18 with TRBJ2-7, with a possible D match to TRBD2 (6 bases). Germline V gene sequence: CDR1 KGHSH, CDR2 LQKENI. The ends were cut back, 2 bases at V and 6 bases at J, with 23 bases in the middle. The length of the CDR3 is 17 residues. This CDR3 reads CASSPSHRGGISPEQYF. CDR3 coding DNA: TGTGCCAGCTCACCATCGCATAGGGGAGGCATCTCACCCGAGCAGTACTTC.

The rearrangement joins TRBV11-1 to TRBJ1-3; the D is unclear. The CDR3 loop spans 15 amino acids. Trimming took off 3 bases at V and 0 bases at J, with 9 bases between the two ends. Germline V gives CDR1 SGHAT, CDR2 FQDESV (reference sequence). As DNA, the CDR3 is TGTGCCAGCAGCTTCCAACATCGCTCTGGAAACACCATATATTTT. Its translation: CASSFQHRSGNTIYF.